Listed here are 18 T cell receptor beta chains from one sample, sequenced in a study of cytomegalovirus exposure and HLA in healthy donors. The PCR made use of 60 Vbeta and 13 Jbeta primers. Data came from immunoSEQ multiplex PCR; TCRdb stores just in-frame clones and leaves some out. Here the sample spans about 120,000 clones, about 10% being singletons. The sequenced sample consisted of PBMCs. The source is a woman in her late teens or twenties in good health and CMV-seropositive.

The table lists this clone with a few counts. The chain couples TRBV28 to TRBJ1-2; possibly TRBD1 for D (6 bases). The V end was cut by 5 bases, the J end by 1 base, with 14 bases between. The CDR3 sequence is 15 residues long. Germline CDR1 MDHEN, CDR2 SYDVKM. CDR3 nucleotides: TGTGCCAGCAGTGGGTCAGGGGACCTTAACTATGGCTACACCTTC. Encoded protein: CASSGSGDLNYGYTF.

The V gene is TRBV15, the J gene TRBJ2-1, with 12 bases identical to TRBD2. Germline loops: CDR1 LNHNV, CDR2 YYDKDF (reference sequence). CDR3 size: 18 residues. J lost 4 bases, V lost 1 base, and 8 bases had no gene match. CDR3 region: CATSRGSPLAGGYNEQFF. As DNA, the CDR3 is TGTGCCACCAGCAGAGGGTCGCCCCTAGCGGGAGGGTACAATGAGCAGTTCTTC.

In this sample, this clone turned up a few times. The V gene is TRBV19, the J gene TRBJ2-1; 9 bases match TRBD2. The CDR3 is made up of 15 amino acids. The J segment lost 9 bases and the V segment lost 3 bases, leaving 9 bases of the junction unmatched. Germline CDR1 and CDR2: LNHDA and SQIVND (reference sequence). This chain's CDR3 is CASSIVGGRAIEQFF. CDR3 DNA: TGTGCCAGTAGTATCGTTGGCGGGAGGGCCATTGAGCAGTTCTTC. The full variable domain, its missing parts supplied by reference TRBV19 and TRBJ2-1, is DGGITQSPKYLFRKEGQNVTLSCEQNLNHDAMYWYRQDPGQGLRLIYYSQIVNDFQKGDIAEGYSVSREKKESFPLTVTSAQKNPTAFYLCASSIVGGRAIEQFFGPGTRLTVL.

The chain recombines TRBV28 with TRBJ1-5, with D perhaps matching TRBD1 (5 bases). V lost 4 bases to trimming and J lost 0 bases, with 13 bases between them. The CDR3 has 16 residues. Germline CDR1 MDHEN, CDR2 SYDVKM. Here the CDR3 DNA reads TGTGCCAGCAGTTCACGCCTCAGGGATAGCAATCAGCCCCAGCATTTT. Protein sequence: CASSSRLRDSNQPQHF.

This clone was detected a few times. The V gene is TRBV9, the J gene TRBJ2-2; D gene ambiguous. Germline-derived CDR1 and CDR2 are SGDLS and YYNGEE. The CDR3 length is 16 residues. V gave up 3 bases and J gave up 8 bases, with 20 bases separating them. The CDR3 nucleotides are TGTGCCAGCAGCGCCCCTCGGAACCACGGGTCTGGGGAGCTGTTTTTT. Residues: CASSAPRNHGSGELFF.

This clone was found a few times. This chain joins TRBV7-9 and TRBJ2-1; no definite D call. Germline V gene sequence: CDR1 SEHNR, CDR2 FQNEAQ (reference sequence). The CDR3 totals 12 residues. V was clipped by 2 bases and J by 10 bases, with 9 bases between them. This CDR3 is CASSLFVGEQFF. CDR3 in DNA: TGTGCCAGCAGCTTATTCGTGGGCGAGCAGTTCTTC. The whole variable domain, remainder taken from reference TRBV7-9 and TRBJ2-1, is DTGVSQNPRHKITKRGQNVTFRCDPISEHNRLYWYRQTLGQGPEFLTYFQNEAQLEKSRLLSDRFSAERPKGSFSTLEIQRTEQGDSAMYLCASSLFVGEQFFGPGTRLTVL.

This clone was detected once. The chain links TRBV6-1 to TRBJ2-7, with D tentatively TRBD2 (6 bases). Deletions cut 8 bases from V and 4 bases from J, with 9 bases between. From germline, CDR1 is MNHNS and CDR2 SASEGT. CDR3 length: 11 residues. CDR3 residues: CASGGSYEQYF. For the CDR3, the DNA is TGTGCCAGCGGAGGGAGTTACGAGCAGTACTTC.

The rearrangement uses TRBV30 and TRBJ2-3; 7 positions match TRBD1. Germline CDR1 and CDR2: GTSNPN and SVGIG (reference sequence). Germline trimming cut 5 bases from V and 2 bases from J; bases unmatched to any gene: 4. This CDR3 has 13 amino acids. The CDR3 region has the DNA TGTGCCTGGGCACAGGGGTACACAGATACGCAGTATTTT. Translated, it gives CAWAQGYTDTQYF.

This chain's CDR3 is CASSEGSMTQETQYF. CDR3 bases: TGTGCCAGCAGTGAAGGATCCATGACACAAGAGACCCAGTACTTC. This rearrangement joins TRBV6-1 to TRBJ2-5; no definite D call. The CDR3 sequence is 15 residues long. Germline-derived CDR1 and CDR2 are MNHNS and SASEGT. V lost 1 base to trimming and J lost 2 bases, with 11 bases between them.

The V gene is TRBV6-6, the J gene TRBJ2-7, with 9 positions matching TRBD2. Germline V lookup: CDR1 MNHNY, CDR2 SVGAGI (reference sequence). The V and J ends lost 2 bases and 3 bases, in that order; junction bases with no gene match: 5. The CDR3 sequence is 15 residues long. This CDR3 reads CASSYRLAEYYEQYF. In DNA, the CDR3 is TGTGCCAGCAGTTACAGACTAGCGGAGTACTACGAGCAGTACTTC.

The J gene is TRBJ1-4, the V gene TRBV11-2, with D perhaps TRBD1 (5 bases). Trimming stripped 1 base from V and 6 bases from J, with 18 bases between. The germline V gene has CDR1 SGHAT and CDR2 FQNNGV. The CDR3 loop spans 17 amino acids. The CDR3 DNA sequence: TGTGCCAGCAGCTTAGCATCAGGGCCATCCGGATATGAAAAACTGTTTTTT. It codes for CASSLASGPSGYEKLFF.

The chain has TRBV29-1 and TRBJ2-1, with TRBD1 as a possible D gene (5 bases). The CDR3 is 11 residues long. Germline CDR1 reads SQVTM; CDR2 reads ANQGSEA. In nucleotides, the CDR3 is TGCGGAACAGGTCGGAACAATGAGCAGTTCTTC. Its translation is CGTGRNNEQFF.

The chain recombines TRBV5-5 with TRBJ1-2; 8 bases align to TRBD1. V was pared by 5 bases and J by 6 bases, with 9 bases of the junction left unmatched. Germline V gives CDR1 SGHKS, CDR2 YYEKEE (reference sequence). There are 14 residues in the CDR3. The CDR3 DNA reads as TGTGCCAGCAGTATTGGGCTGACAGGGGATGGCTACACCTTC. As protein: CASSIGLTGDGYTF.

CDR3 nucleotides: TGCAGCGTTGAAGGTCGGAGGAGTGGCACTGAAGCTTTCTTT. It codes for CSVEGRRSGTEAFF. V and J are TRBV29-1 and TRBJ1-1; D gene ambiguous. The CDR3 has 14 residues. The V and J ends lost 1 base and 4 bases respectively, with 13 bases between them. Germline values: CDR1 SQVTM, CDR2 ANQGSEA.

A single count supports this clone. The CDR3 region has the DNA TGTGCCAGCAGTTTCAGGAGTGTGGGAGGGGGGGCCAACGTCCTGACTTTC. This sequence encodes CASSFRSVGGGANVLTF. J is TRBJ2-6 and V is TRBV28, with 7 bases matching TRBD2. CDR1 is MDHEN, CDR2 SYDVKM, per germline. V lost 3 bases to trimming and J lost 4 bases; unmatched junction nucleotides: 9. The CDR3 loop spans 17 amino acids.

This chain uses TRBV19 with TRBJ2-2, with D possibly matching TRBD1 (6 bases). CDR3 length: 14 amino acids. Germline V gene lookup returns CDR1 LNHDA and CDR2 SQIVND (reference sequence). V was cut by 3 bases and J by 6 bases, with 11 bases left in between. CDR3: CASSIDQGPGELFF. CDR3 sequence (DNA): TGTGCCAGTAGTATCGATCAGGGGCCCGGGGAGCTGTTTTTT.

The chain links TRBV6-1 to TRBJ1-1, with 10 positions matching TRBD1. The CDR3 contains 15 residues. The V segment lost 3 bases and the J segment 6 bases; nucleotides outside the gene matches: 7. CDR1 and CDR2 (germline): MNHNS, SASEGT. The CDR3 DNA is TGTGCCAGCAGTGAGGTCCGGGACAGGGGCCCTGAAGCTTTCTTT. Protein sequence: CASSEVRDRGPEAFF.

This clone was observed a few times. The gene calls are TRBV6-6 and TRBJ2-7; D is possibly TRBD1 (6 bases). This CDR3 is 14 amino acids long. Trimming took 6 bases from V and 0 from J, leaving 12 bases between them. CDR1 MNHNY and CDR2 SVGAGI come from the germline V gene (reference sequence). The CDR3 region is CASSPRQDSYEQYF. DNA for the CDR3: TGTGCCAGCAGCCCGAGACAGGACTCCTACGAGCAGTACTTC.